What follows is one TCR beta chain and its context. These data come from a study of blood T cell repertoires in COVID-19. In the study overall: The study drew acute and convalescent COVID-19 samples from the United States, Italy and Spain.

This CDR3 has 15 residues. The germline CDR1 and CDR2 sequences are MNHNY and SVGAGI (reference sequence). With 6 bases removed from V and 3 bases from J, the gap between germline ends came to 17 bases. Per the original data handling: Reference gene primers were amplified, and this amplification served to estimate nucleated cell counts. The repertoire was sequenced with immunoSEQ multiplex PCR; TCRdb's copy has only in-frame clones and lacks some. V, J and clone size derive from that table, while D and trimming were established from the DNA sequence. Of 120,000 or so clones detected, about 85% appear once; the ten largest clones hold about an eighth.

The sequence derives from a man between 60 and 70 years old with acute or convalescent COVID-19. The chain has TRBV6-6 and TRBJ1-1; D remains unclear. The material sequenced was peripheral blood. This CDR3 reads CASSSYPGAYTEAFF. The CDR3 DNA follows: TGTGCCAGCAGCTCGTATCCCGGAGCCTACACTGAAGCTTTCTTT.